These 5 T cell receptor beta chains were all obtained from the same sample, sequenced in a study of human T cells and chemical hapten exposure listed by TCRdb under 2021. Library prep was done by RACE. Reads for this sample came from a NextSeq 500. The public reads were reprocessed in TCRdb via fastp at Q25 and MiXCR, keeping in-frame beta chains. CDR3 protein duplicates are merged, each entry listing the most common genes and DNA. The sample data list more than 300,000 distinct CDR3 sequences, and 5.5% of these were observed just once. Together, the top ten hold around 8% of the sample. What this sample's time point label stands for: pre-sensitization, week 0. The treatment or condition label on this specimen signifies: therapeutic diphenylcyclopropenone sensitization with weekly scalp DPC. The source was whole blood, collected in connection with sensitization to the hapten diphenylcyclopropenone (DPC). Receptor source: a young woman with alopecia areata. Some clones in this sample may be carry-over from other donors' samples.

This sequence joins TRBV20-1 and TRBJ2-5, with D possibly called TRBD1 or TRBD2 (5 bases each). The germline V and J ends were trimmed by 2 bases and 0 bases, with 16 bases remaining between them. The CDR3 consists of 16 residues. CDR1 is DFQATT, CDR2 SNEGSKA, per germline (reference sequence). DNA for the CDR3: TGCAGTGCTAGAAAGTTGAGAGGGGCCCACCAAGAGACCCAGTACTTC. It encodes CSARKLRGAHQETQYF.

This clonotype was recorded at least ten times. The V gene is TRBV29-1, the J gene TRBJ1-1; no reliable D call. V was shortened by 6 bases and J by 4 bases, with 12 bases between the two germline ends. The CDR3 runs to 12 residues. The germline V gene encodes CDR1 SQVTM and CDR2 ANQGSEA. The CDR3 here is CSVFGATTEAFF. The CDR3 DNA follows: TGCAGCGTGTTCGGAGCGACCACTGAAGCTTTCTTT. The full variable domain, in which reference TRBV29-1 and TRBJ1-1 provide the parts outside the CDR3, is SAVISQKPSRDICQRGTSLTIQCQVDSQVTMMFWYRQQPGQSLTLIATANQGSEATYESGFVIDKFPISRPNLTFSTLTVSNMSPEDSSIYLCSVFGATTEAFFGQGTRLTVV.

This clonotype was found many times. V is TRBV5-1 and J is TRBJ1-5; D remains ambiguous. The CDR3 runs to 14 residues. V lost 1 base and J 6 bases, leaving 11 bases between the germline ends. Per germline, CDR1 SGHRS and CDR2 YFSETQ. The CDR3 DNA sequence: TGCGCCAGCAGCTTGAGCGGGCTCCCTCAGCCCCAGCATTTT. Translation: CASSLSGLPQPQHF. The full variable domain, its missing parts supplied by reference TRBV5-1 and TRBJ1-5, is KAGVTQTPRYLIKTRGQQVTLSCSPISGHRSVSWYQQTPGQGLQFLFEYFSETQRNKGNFPGRFSGRQFSNSRSEMNVSTLELGDSALYLCASSLSGLPQPQHFGDGTRLSIL.

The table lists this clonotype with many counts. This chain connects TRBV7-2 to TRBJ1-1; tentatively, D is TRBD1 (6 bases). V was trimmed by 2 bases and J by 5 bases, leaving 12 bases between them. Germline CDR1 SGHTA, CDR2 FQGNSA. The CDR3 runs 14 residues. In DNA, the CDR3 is TGTGCCAGCAGCTTAACAGGGTTGTATACTGAAGCTTTCTTT. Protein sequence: CASSLTGLYTEAFF.

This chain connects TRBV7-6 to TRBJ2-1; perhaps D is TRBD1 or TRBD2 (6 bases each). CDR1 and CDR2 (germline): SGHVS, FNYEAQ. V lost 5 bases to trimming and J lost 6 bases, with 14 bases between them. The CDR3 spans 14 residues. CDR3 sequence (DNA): TGTGCCAGCAGCCAGACGGGGGCAGCCAATGAGCAGTTCTTC. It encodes CASSQTGAANEQFF.